This T cell receptor (beta chain) was identified in a study of T cell changes during pregnancy in multiple sclerosis. Using immunoSEQ multiplex PCR, the repertoire was profiled, and TCRdb retains in-frame clones only, with some absent. The repertoire holds roughly 22,000 clones, with around nine tenths as singletons. The CDR3 covers 12 residues. The germline CDR1 and CDR2 sequences are SGHRS and YFSETQ. The junction had 2 bases not matched to a gene; V was cut back by 4 bases and J by 6 bases. The chain has TRBV5-1 and TRBJ2-7, with 9 bases fitting TRBD1. The receptor was isolated from a female donor in good health, enrolled as a control in a pregnancy study. The source was CD4+ T cells from peripheral blood mononuclear cells, collected in the first trimester of pregnancy. CDR3 nucleotide sequence: TGCGCCAGCAGCCCGGACAGGGGCGAGCAGTACTTC. Its translation: CASSPDRGEQYF.